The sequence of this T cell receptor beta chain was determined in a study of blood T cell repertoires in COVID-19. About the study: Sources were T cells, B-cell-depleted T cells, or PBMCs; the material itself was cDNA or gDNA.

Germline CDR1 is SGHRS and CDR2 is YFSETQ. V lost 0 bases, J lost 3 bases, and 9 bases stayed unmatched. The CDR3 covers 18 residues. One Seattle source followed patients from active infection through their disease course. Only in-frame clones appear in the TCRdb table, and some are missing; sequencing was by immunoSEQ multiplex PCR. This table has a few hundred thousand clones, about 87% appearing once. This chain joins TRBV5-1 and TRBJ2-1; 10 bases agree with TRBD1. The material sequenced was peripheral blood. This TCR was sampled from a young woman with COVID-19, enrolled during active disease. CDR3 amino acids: CASSLGIRDRGGYNEQFF. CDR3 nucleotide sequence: TGCGCCAGCAGCTTGGGCATCCGGGACAGGGGTGGCTACAATGAGCAGTTCTTC.